This TCR beta chain stems from a study of response to subunit inactivated influenza vaccine (dated by TCRdb to the late 2010s). In the study overall: Deep quantitative T cell receptor repertoire profiling was used in the study to track responses to a trivalent subunit inactivated influenza vaccine. What the study reported, not specific to this receptor: According to the authors, only a limited number of new T cells may be recruited by each seasonal influenza vaccination.

For CDR1 and CDR2, the germline V gene lists ENHRY and SYGVKD. The germline V end is reduced by 8 bases and the J end by 10 bases; junction bases left unmatched: 6. Taken from cysteine to phenylalanine, the CDR3 has 13 residues. Only CDR3 DNA is held: 39 bases, read in frame from base 1. Library creation used RT-PCR. Reads for this sample came from an Illumina HiSeq 2500. Clones were called with MiXCR by TCRdb after fastp trimmed the public reads at Q25, and only in-frame beta chains were retained. Every entry covers one CDR3 protein and lists the most common genes and DNA from its rows. This sample is represented by some 850,000 distinct CDR3 sequences; approximately 17% of them were singletons. The ten biggest clones cover about a tenth of the sample. This clonotype was detected only a few times. The clone's antigen remains unknown. No base-level quality is on record; no much larger clone is a single base apart.

This specimen was PBMCs from blood, taken approximately 5 days after vaccination. This receptor chain uses TRBV10-3 and TRBJ1-6; the central 9 bases match TRBD1. This sequence originates from a man in his fifties or sixties who received an inactivated influenza vaccine. Donor details come from another sample of the same person, matched by shared clones. The CDR3: CAIRDRDNSPLHF. The bases are TGTGCCATCCGGGACAGGGACAACTCACCCCTCCACTTT.